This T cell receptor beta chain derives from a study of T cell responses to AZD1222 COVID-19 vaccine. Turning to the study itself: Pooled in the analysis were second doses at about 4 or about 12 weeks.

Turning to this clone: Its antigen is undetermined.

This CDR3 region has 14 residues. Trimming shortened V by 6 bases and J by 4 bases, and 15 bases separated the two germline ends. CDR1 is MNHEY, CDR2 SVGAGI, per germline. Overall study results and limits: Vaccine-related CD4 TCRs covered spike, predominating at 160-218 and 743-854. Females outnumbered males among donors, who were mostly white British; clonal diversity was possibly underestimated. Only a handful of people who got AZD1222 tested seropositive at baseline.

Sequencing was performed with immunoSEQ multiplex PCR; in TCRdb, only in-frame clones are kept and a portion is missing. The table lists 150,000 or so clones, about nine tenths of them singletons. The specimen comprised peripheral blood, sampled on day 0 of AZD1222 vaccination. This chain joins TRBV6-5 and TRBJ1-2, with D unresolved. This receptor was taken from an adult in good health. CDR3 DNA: TGTGCCAGCAGACCCGTCCGATTCGTCTATGGCTACACCTTC. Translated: CASRPVRFVYGYTF.